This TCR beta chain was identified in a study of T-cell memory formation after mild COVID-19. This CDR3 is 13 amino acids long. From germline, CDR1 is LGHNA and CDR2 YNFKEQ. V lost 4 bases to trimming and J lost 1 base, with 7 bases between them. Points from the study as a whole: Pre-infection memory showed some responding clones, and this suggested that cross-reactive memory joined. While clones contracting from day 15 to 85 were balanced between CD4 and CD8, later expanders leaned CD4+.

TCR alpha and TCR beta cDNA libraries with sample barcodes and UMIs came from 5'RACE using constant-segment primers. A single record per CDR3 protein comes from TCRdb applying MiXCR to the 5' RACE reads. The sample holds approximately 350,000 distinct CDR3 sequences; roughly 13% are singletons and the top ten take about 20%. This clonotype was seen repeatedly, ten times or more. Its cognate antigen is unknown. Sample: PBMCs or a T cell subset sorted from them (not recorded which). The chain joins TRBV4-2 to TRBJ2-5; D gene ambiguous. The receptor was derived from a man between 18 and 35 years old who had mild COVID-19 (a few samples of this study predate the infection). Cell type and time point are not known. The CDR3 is CASSPTLQETQYF. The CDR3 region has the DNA TGTGCCAGCAGCCCTACTCTCCAAGAGACCCAGTACTTC.